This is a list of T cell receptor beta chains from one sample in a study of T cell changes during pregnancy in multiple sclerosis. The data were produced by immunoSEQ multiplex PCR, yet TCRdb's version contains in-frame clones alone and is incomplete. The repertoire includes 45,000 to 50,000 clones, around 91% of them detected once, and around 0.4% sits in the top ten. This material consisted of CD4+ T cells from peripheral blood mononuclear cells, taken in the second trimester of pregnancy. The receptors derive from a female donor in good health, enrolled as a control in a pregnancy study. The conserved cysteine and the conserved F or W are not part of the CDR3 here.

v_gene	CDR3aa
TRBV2	ASSEAGRVQGAQY
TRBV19	ASSLGQGPTEAF
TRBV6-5	ASSRTATSYEQY
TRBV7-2	ASSLGRGPTEAF
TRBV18	ASSPDRNQPQH
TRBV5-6	ASSSGGQTLH
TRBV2	ASSEALRTGAYEQY
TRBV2	ASRQGQGPTYEQY
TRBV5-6	ASSLWTGDEQY
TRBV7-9	ASSLAGQVETQY
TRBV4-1	ASSHPGNTEAF
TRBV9	ASSVEGLAHEQF
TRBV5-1	ASRTPGQLISGANVLT
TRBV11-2	ASSFGTGMNEKLF
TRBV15	ATSRAKGQPELQPQH
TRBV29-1	SVNGLEQGNDEQY
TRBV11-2	ASSLEPTPPLASPLH
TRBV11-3	ASSLSGSYNEQF
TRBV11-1	ASSRTGSGNTEAF
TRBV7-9	ASTAQGPTNEKLF
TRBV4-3	ASSQVRQSETQY
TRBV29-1	SVAGTGGSGYT
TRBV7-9	ASSLEGANYGYT
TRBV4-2	ASSQDSLSGANVLT
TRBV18	ASSETGTENSPLH